Sequencing of this T cell receptor beta chain was carried out in a study of blood T cells in healthy people across ages. A note on this clonotype: Its cognate antigen is unknown. The junction shows a germline mismatch at one end, possibly a read error.

The second PCR ran 7 to 11 cycles with a sample-barcoded 5' primer and J-beta primers. One entry per CDR3 protein results from TCRdb running MiXCR on the 5' RACE reads. The table lists around 1.5 million distinct CDR3 sequences, roughly 45% of them singletons, with 7.9% in the top ten. Study-level points and caveats: Long-lived and aged donors differed, with more naive CD4+ cells and higher diversity in the long-lived.

Germline V gene data show CDR1 as SNHLY and CDR2 as FYNNEI. This CDR3 region has 13 residues. Sequenced: blood. The origin of this receptor is a woman aged 18-29 years in good health. The V and J genes are TRBV2 and TRBJ2-5; TRBD1 aligns across 7 bases. The CDR3 nucleotides read TGTTCCAGCAAGGGACAGAACGGAGAGACCCAGTACTTC. Its protein is CSSKGQNGETQYF.